This T cell receptor (beta chain) was retrieved from a study of STAT5B mutations in CD4+ large granular lymphocyte leukemia. On the study more broadly: Among healthy donors, a particular HLA allele went with more CDR3 'QG' motifs.

To note about this clone: Its antigen is not identified.

Study results and limitations: Top patient clones used TRBV06 genes more often: 8/27 versus 2/35 in controls. Patient CD4-sorted repertoires looked more clonal than healthy CD4+ repertoires, even without putative leukemic clones.

The protocol was immunoSEQ multiplex PCR, while the TCRdb copy is restricted to in-frame clones and leaves out a portion. The profile shows more than 30,000 clones, under 85% of them singletons. CDR1 LNHDA and CDR2 SQIVND come from the germline V gene (reference sequence). The CDR3 totals 14 residues. J gave up 7 bases and V 7 bases, and 6 bases lay outside the gene matches. Control samples were healthy donors' buffy coats. The V and J genes are TRBV19 and TRBJ1-5, with 11 nucleotides matching TRBD1. The source of this sequence is a human donor in good health. Sequencing input: CD4+ T cells from blood buffy coats. The CDR3 reads CASTGGTGGQPQHF. The CDR3 DNA follows: TGTGCCAGTACGGGCGGGACAGGGGGGCAGCCCCAGCATTTT.